This T cell receptor beta chain was captured by sequencing in a study of shared clonotypes between healthy human individuals. Study outcomes and limitations: Researchers sampled blood only, noting tissue repertoires likely differ.

Turning to this clone: Its antigen is still unknown.

The data were produced by immunoSEQ multiplex PCR, yet TCRdb's version contains in-frame clones alone and is incomplete. Among about 500,000 clones listed, roughly three quarters were seen once. V dropped 0 bases and J dropped 3; count of bases not matched to a gene: 6. This CDR3 has 16 residues. CDR1 is SGHVS and CDR2 is FNYEAQ in the germline V gene. The origin of this receptor is a middle-aged woman in good health. Some clones in this sample may be carry-over from other donors' samples. Sequenced: PBMCs. The chain is built from TRBV7-6 and TRBJ2-3; TRBD1 agrees at 7 bases. The CDR3 reads CASSLAAGGPTDTQYF. The CDR3 DNA reads TGTGCCAGCAGCTTAGCGGCAGGGGGTCCGACAGATACGCAGTATTTT.